This T cell receptor (beta chain) was obtained from a study of T cell responses to AZD1222 COVID-19 vaccine. The V segment lost 4 bases and the J segment 3 bases; nucleotides outside the gene matches: 6. Germline assignment: CDR1 MDHEN and CDR2 SYDVKM. The CDR3 contains 15 residues. Using immunoSEQ multiplex PCR, the repertoire was profiled, and TCRdb retains in-frame clones only, with some absent. The sample yields over 150,000 clones, approximately 90% seen once. Sequenced material: peripheral blood, taken on day 0 of AZD1222 vaccination. The V and J genes are TRBV28 and TRBJ2-3, with 8 bases fitting TRBD2. This sequence originates from an adult in good health. The chain's CDR3 is CASSWTPSGTDTQYF. The CDR3 nucleotides are TGTGCCAGCAGTTGGACTCCTAGCGGGACAGATACGCAGTATTTT.